The following is a T cell receptor beta chain sequence with its context. This entry belongs to a study of blood T cell repertoires in COVID-19. The method was immunoSEQ multiplex PCR; TCRdb's version includes in-frame clones alone and lacks a portion of them. The sample holds around 220,000 clones, around 83% seen once. Trimming at V came to 5 bases and at J to 2 bases, leaving 8 bases not matched to a gene. Germline V gene sequence: CDR1 SNHLY, CDR2 FYNNEI. There are 16 residues in the CDR3. The rearrangement uses TRBV2 and TRBJ2-3, with 9 bases identical to TRBD2. Sequencing used peripheral blood. This clonotype was sampled from a woman in her forties or fifties with COVID-19, enrolled during active disease. The CDR3 protein is CASSPTGLASTDTQYF. Here the CDR3 DNA reads TGTGCCAGCAGTCCGACGGGACTAGCCTCCACAGATACGCAGTATTTT.